The 18 T cell receptor beta chains below come from one sample, sequenced in a study of shared clonotypes between healthy human individuals. The assay was immunoSEQ multiplex PCR, and TCRdb's table has in-frame clones only and misses some. The sample carries 1,500,000 or so clones, approximately 98.5% recorded once. Sequencing was performed on naive CD4+ T cells sorted from blood. Indicated subset: CD45RA+ positively selected. These receptors all stem from a man aged 25-40 years in good health.

In nucleotides, the CDR3 is TGTGCCAGCAGTGTTTTTAAGAGCTCCTACGAGCAGTACTTC. This translates into CASSVFKSSYEQYF. The chain is built from TRBV6-5 and TRBJ2-7; D remains ambiguous. The CDR3 has 14 residues. Germline CDR1 is MNHEY and CDR2 is SVGAGI. V was clipped by 5 bases and J by 0 bases, with 11 bases between them.

The genes are TRBV7-2 and TRBJ1-3; the D is unclear. This CDR3 contains 13 residues. Trimming took 5 bases from V and 9 from J, leaving 14 bases between them. In germline, CDR1 is SGHTA, CDR2 FQGNSA. CDR3 DNA: TGTGCCAGCAGCCCGCGGGTTGCAGGCACCATATATTTT. This translates into CASSPRVAGTIYF.

V is TRBV6-1 and J is TRBJ1-4, with D perhaps TRBD1 (6 bases). V was clipped by 2 bases and J by 8 bases, with 18 bases between them. Per germline, CDR1 MNHNS and CDR2 SASEGT. There are 16 residues in the CDR3. CDR3 coding DNA: TGTGCCAGCAGTGAATCCCCGGCAGGGGCCTGGGAAAAACTGTTTTTT. Its protein product is CASSESPAGAWEKLFF.

This clone has just one count. Its ends do not fully match the called genes, so a read error is possible. The chain couples TRBV5-8 to TRBJ2-7, with 7 positions matching TRBD1. The CDR3 extends over 10 amino acids. Germline V gives CDR1 SGHTS, CDR2 YDEGEE. CDR3 sequence (DNA): TGTGCCAGCAGCTTGCTGGGACAGAACTTC. This codes for CASSLLGQNF. Full variable domain (outside the CDR3, taken from reference TRBV5-8 and TRBJ2-7): EAGVTQSPTHLIKTRGQQATLRCSPISGHTSVYWYQQALGLGLQFLLWYDEGEERNRGNFPPRFSGRQFPNYSSELNVNALELEDSALYLCASSLLGQNFGPGTRLTVT.

The chain is built from TRBV19 and TRBJ2-1, with 8 bases matching TRBD2. This CDR3 has 21 amino acids. V lost 3 bases to trimming and J lost 4 bases; unmatched junction nucleotides: 23. Germline CDR1 LNHDA, CDR2 SQIVND (reference sequence). CDR3 nucleotide sequence: TGTGCCAGTAGTATTATGGTCGGGAGGGCCGACAAGTTTGGTGTATACAATGAGCAGTTCTTC. Protein: CASSIMVGRADKFGVYNEQFF. Filled out from reference TRBV19 and TRBJ2-1, the complete variable domain reads DGGITQSPKYLFRKEGQNVTLSCEQNLNHDAMYWYRQDPGQGLRLIYYSQIVNDFQKGDIAEGYSVSREKKESFPLTVTSAQKNPTAFYLCASSIMVGRADKFGVYNEQFFGPGTRLTVL.

This clone was found once. The rearrangement uses TRBV6-1 and TRBJ2-7, with a weak D call TRBD2 (6 bases). The CDR3 runs to 16 residues. In germline, CDR1 is MNHNS, CDR2 SASEGT. The V end lost 1 base, the J end lost 2 bases, and 15 bases lay between the germline ends. The CDR3 DNA reads TGTGCCAGCAGTGAAGTAGCGGACATTGGGGCCTACGAGCAGTACTTC. Translating it yields CASSEVADIGAYEQYF.

The chain uses TRBV10-3 and TRBJ2-3; D may correspond to TRBD1 or TRBD2 (6 bases each). Germline V lookup: CDR1 ENHRY, CDR2 SYGVKD. The CDR3 spans 16 residues. V was cut by 11 bases and J by 9 bases, with 30 bases left in between. This CDR3 is CAAGRGVPPVAGTQYF. DNA of the CDR3: TGTGCCGCAGGAAGGGGGGTACCTCCGGTCGCTGGGACGCAGTATTTT.

As for this clone: The junction shows a germline mismatch at one end, possibly a read error. The chain recombines TRBV6-5 with TRBJ1-5, with a possible D match to TRBD1 (6 bases). CDR1 is MNHEY and CDR2 is SVGAGI in the germline V gene. CDR3 length equals 15 residues. This CDR3 is CASRYSSRGSQPQHF. The DNA for the CDR3 is TGTGCCAGCAGATACTCGTCCAGGGGAAGCCAGCCCCAGCATTTT.

The rearrangement links TRBV5-1 to TRBJ2-1; 8 bases agree with TRBD1. The CDR3 length is 15 residues. Per the germline V gene, CDR1 is SGHRS and CDR2 is YFSETQ. Losses at the gene ends were 4 bases for V and 7 bases for J; bases not matched to a gene: 10. In DNA, the CDR3 is TGCGCCAGCAGCCGTCCGAGACAGGGGTTGAATGAGCAGTTCTTC. This sequence encodes CASSRPRQGLNEQFF.

The chain couples TRBV15 to TRBJ2-3, with D perhaps TRBD1 (5 bases). The CDR3 sequence is 16 residues long. In germline, CDR1 is LNHNV, CDR2 YYDKDF (reference sequence). V was pared by 3 bases and J by 1 base, with 14 bases between. CDR3 sequence (DNA): TGTGCCACCAGCAGTTTCAAGGGGTCGGGCACAGATACGCAGTATTTT. This encodes CATSSFKGSGTDTQYF.

The chain combines TRBV11-3 with TRBJ2-1; tentatively, D is TRBD1 (5 bases). The V end lost 1 base, the J end lost 6 bases, and 13 bases lay between the germline ends. The CDR3 totals 15 residues. The germline V gene has CDR1 SGHNT and CDR2 YENEEA. The chain's CDR3 is CASSLGTRIANEQFF. The CDR3 bases are TGTGCCAGCAGCTTAGGGACAAGGATCGCCAATGAGCAGTTCTTC.

The chain couples TRBV5-6 to TRBJ2-5; 8 bases line up with TRBD2. Trimming took 0 bases from V and 3 from J; bases not matched to a gene: 1. Germline V lookup: CDR1 SGHDT, CDR2 YYEEEE. This CDR3 has 14 residues. The CDR3 nucleotides read TGTGCCAGCAGCTTGGGACTAGCGAAAGAGACCCAGTACTTC. Its translation: CASSLGLAKETQYF.

This clone has just one count. The same CDR3 arises from other DNA sequences in this sample as well. The CDR3 region is CASSKTSGQETQYF. CDR3 bases: TGTGCCAGCAGTAAGACTAGCGGTCAAGAGACCCAGTACTTC. J is TRBJ2-5 and V is TRBV2, with 9 bases matching TRBD2. CDR1 SNHLY and CDR2 FYNNEI come from the germline V gene. The CDR3 runs to 14 residues. V was pared by 5 bases and J by 2 bases, with 3 bases of the junction left unmatched.

V and J are TRBV2 and TRBJ2-2; tentative D call: TRBD2 (6 bases). CDR1 is SNHLY and CDR2 is FYNNEI in the germline V gene. Trimming stripped 7 bases from V and 1 base from J, with 10 bases between. This CDR3 comprises 14 residues. CDR3 sequence reads: CASTRGVNTGELFF. CDR3 nucleotides: TGTGCCAGCACCCGCGGGGTGAACACCGGGGAGCTGTTTTTT. Complete variable domain (other parts from reference TRBV2 and TRBJ2-2): EPEVTQTPSHQVTQMGQEVILRCVPISNHLYFYWYRQILGQKVEFLVSFYNNEISEKSEIFDDQFSVERPDGSNFTLKIRSTKLEDSAMYFCASTRGVNTGELFFGEGSRLTVL.

The chain carries TRBV7-9 and TRBJ2-1, with TRBD2 matching over 13 bases. This CDR3 has 18 amino acids. Germline V CDR1 and CDR2: SEHNR, FQNEAQ (reference sequence). V gave up 1 base and J gave up 7 bases; unmatched junction bases: 10. In nucleotides, the CDR3 is TGTGCCAGCAGCTTAGGGGGACTAGCGGGAAAGTTGTTAAATGAGCAGTTCTTC. Protein sequence: CASSLGGLAGKLLNEQFF.

The V and J genes are TRBV15 and TRBJ2-3; D is unclear. Trimming removed 5 bases at V and 6 bases at J, with 15 bases between. Germline V gives CDR1 LNHNV, CDR2 YYDKDF (reference sequence). This CDR3 contains 14 residues. The CDR3 region is CATSRWERRDTQYF. The CDR3 DNA is TGTGCCACCAGCCGCTGGGAAAGAAGGGATACGCAGTATTTT.

The chain recombines TRBV28 with TRBJ1-2; D unresolved. The CDR3 consists of 12 residues. Germline loops: CDR1 MDHEN, CDR2 SYDVKM. Trimming shortened V by 5 bases and J by 7 bases, and 11 bases separated the two germline ends. CDR3 bases: TGTGCCAGCAGTACCGGACCTCTTGGCTACACCTTC. Translated, it gives CASSTGPLGYTF.

The chain is built from TRBV6-5 and TRBJ2-3, with no clear D. This CDR3 has 15 residues. Germline CDR1 MNHEY, CDR2 SVGAGI. With 0 bases removed from V and 0 bases from J, the gap between germline ends came to 7 bases. The CDR3, as DNA: TGTGCCAGCAGTTACTCGGAGCTAAGCACAGATACGCAGTATTTT. As protein: CASSYSELSTDTQYF.